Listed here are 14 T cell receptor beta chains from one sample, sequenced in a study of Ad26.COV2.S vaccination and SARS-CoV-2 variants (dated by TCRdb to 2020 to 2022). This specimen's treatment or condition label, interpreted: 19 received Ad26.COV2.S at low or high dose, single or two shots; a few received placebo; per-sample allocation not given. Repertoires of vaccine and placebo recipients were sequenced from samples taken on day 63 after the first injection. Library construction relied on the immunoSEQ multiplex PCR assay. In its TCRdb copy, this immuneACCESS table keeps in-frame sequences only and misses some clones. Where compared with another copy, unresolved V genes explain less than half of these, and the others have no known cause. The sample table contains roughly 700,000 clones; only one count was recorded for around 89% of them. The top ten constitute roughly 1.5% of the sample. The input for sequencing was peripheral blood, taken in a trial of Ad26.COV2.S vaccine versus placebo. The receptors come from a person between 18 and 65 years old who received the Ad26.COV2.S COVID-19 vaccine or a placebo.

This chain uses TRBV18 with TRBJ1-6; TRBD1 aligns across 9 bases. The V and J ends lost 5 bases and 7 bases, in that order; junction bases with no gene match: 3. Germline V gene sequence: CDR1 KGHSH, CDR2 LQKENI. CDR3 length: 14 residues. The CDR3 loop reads CASSGDRGNSPLHF. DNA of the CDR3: TGTGCCAGCTCAGGTGACAGGGGGAATTCACCCCTCCACTTT.

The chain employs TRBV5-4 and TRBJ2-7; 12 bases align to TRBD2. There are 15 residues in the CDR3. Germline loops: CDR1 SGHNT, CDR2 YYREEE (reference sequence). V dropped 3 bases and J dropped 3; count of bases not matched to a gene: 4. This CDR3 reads CASSSGTSGHYEQYF. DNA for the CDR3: TGTGCCAGCAGCTCAGGGACTAGCGGGCACTACGAGCAGTACTTC.

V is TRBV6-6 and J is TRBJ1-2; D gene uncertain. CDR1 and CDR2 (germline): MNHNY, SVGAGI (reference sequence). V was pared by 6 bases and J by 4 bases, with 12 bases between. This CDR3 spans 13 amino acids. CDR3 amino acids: CASSSGWGYGYTF. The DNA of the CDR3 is TGTGCCAGCAGCTCGGGGTGGGGCTATGGCTACACCTTC.

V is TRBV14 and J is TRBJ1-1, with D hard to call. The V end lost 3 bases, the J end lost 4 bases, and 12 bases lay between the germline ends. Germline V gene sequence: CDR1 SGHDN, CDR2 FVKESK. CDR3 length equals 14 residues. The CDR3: CASSHSKGLTEAFF. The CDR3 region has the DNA TGTGCCAGCAGCCACAGTAAGGGCCTCACTGAAGCTTTCTTT.

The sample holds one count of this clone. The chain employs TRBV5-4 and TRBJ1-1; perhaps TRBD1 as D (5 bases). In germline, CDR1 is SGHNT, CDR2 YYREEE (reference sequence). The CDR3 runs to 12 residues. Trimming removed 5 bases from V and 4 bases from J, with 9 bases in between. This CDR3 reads CASSGDGTEAFF. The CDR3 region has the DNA TGTGCCAGCAGTGGGGACGGCACTGAAGCTTTCTTT. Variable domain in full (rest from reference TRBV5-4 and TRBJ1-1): ETGVTQSPTHLIKTRGQQVTLRCSSQSGHNTVSWYQQALGQGPQFIFQYYREEENGRGNFPPRFSGLQFPNYSSELNVNALELDDSALYLCASSGDGTEAFFGQGTRLTVV.

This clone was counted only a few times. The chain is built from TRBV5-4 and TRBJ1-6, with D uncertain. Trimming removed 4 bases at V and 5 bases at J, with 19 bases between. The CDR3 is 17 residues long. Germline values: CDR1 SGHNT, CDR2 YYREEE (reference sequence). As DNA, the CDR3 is TGTGCCAGCAGCAATCCCTCAGTAAAGAGGGATAATTCACCCCTCCACTTT. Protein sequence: CASSNPSVKRDNSPLHF.

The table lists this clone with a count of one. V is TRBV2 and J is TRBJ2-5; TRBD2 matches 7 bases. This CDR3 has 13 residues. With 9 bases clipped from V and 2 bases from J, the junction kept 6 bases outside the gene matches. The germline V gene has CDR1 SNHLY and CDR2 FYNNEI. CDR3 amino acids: CARRGTAQETQYF. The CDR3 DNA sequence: TGTGCCAGGCGGGGGACGGCTCAAGAGACCCAGTACTTC.

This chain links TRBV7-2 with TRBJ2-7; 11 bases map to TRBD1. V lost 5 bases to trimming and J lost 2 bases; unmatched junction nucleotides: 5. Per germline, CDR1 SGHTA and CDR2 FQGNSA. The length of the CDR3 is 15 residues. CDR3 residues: CASSKTGQGAYEQYF. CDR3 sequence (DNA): TGTGCCAGCAGCAAAACGGGACAGGGGGCCTACGAGCAGTACTTC.

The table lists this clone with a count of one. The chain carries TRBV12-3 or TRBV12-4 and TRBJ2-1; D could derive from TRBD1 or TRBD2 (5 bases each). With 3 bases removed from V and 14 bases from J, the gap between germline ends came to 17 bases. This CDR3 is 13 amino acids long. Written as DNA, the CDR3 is TGTGCCAGCAGTTTTGAGGGCGGTAGGGGAAAGTTCTTC. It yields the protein CASSFEGGRGKFF.

Here the CDR3 reads CASSFGLAGVSYEQYF. CDR3 DNA sequence: TGTGCCAGCAGCTTTGGACTAGCGGGGGTCTCCTACGAGCAGTACTTC. V is TRBV5-4 and J is TRBJ2-7; 13 positions match TRBD2. Germline values: CDR1 SGHNT, CDR2 YYREEE (reference sequence). V shed 2 bases, J shed 0 bases, and the junction held 2 bases outside the gene matches. The CDR3 runs 16 residues.

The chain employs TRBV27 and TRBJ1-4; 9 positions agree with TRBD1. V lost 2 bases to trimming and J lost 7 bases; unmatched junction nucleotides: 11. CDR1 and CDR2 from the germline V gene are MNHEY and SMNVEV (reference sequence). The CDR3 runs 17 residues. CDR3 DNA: TGTGCCAGCAGTTTAAAAGGGGACAGGGCCAGGAGTGAAAAACTGTTTTTT. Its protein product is CASSLKGDRARSEKLFF.

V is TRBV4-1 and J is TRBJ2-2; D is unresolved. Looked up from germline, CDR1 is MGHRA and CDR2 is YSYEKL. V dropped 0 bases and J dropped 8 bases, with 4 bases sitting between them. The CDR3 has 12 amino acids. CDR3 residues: CASSQDFGELFF. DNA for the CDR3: TGCGCCAGCAGCCAAGATTTTGGGGAGCTGTTTTTT.

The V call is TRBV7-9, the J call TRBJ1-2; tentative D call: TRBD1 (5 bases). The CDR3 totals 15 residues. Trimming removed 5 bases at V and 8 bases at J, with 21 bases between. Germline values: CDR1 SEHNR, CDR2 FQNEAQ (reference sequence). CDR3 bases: TGTGCCAGCAGCGAACCGGGACGACAGAAAGGCGGCTACACCTTC. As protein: CASSEPGRQKGGYTF. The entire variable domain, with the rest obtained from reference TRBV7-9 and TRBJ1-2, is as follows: DTGVSQNPRHKITKRGQNVTFRCDPISEHNRLYWYRQTLGQGPEFLTYFQNEAQLEKSRLLSDRFSAERPKGSFSTLEIQRTEQGDSAMYLCASSEPGRQKGGYTFGSGTRLTVV.

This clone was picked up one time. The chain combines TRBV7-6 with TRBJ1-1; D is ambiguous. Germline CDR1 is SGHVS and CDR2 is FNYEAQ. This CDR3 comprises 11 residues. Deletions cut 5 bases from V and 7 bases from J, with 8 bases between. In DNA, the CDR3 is TGTGCCAGCAGCGAAACAATTGAAGCTTTCTTT. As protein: CASSETIEAFF. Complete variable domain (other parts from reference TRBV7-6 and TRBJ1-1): GAGVSQSPRYKVTKRGQDVALRCDPISGHVSLYWYRQALGQGPEFLTYFNYEAQQDKSGLPNDRFSAERPEGSISTLTIQRTEQRDSAMYRCASSETIEAFFGQGTRLTVV.